This T cell receptor beta chain was sequenced in a study of blood T cell dynamics during melanoma immunotherapy. Study at large: Patients with metastatic melanoma got pembrolizumab or nivolumab-ipilimumab as first-line care.

V lost 4 bases to trimming and J lost 3 bases; unmatched junction nucleotides: 5. The germline CDR1 and CDR2 sequences are MGHRA and YSYEKL. This CDR3 comprises 14 residues. Study-level findings and limits: PBMC repertoires of eventual disease-control patients split at W3 into clonality or diversity gains.

Here immunoSEQ multiplex PCR was the method, and the copy in TCRdb shows in-frame clones only, minus some. The table includes over 9,000 clones, around 82% detected once. As to this clone: What it binds is unknown.

Time point specified: week 3, after first cycle of checkpoint inhibitor. Apart from two fast progressors, RECIST 1.1 response was judged 12 weeks post-infusion. This specimen was blood, taken from a patient treated with checkpoint blockade. V is TRBV4-1 and J is TRBJ1-2; 7 bases match TRBD1. This receptor was taken from a human donor with melanoma. CDR3 bases: TGCGCCAGCAGCCGCGTTACAGGGGACTATGGCTACACCTTC. This sequence encodes CASSRVTGDYGYTF.